This TCR beta chain was documented in a study of blood T cells in healthy people across ages. The draw of peripheral blood yielded around 10 milliliters from each donor. Notes on the study in general: The study found more naive CD4+ cells and higher diversity in long-lived than aged donors.

The sample holds a few counts of this clonotype. Antigen specificity is unknown. PCR was performed a second time for roughly 7 to 12 cycles using a sample-barcoded 5' primer and a J-beta primer mix. TCRdb re-analysed the 5' RACE reads in MiXCR, keeping a single row per CDR3 protein. The sample gives some 760,000 distinct CDR3 sequences, 25% of which show up once; roughly 9% is in the top ten. The CDR3 is 14 residues long. CDR1 and CDR2 from the germline V gene are WNHNN and SYGVQD (reference sequence). In addition, the sample was reused for a study of T cells of mothers and their children. That report notes: Sequencing returned over 9 million TCR beta CDR3 reads per mother and about 3 million per child. At a sensitivity of roughly 90 clones per million clonotypes, no persistent microchimeric T cell clones appeared.

The genes are TRBV10-1 and TRBJ2-5; D remains ambiguous. The DNA end favors TRBJ2-1, so the J call may be wrong. The source of this sequence is a boy between 10 and 17 years old in good health. The sequencing sample was made of blood. CDR3 region: CASSTQTTTNEQFF. The CDR3 region has the DNA TGCGCCAGCAGTACTCAAACTACGACCAATGAGCAGTTCTTC.